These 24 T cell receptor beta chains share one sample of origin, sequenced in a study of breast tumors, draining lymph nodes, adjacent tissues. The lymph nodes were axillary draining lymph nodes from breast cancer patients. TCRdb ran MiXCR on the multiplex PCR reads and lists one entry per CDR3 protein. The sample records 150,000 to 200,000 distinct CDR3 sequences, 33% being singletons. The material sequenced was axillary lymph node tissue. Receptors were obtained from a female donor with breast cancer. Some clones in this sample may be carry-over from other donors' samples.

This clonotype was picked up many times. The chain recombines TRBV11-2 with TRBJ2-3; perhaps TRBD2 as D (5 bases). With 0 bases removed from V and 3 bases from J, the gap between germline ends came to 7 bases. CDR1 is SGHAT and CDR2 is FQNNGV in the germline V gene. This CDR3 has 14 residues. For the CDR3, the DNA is TGTGCCAGCAGCTTAGATCGCGGGACAGATACGCAGTATTTT. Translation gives CASSLDRGTDTQYF.

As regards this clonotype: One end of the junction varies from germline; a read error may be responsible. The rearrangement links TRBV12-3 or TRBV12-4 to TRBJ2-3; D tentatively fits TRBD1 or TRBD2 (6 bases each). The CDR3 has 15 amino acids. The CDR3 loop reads CASSFSGARTDTRYF. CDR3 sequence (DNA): TGTGCCAGCAGTTTCTCGGGGGCGCGCACAGATACGCGGTATTTT.

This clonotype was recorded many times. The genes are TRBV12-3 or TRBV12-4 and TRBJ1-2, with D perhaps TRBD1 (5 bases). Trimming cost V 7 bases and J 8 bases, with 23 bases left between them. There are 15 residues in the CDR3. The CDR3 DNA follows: TGTGCCAGCACCAGGGCAGGACAACCCGTCGGAGGCTACACCTTC. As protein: CASTRAGQPVGGYTF.

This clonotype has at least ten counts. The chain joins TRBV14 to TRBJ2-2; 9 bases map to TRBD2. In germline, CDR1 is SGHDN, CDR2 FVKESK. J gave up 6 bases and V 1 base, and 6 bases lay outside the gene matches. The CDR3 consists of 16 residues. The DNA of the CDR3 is TGTGCCAGCAGCCAAGTTGCGGGAGGGCTCCCCGGGGAGCTGTTTTTT. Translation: CASSQVAGGLPGELFF.

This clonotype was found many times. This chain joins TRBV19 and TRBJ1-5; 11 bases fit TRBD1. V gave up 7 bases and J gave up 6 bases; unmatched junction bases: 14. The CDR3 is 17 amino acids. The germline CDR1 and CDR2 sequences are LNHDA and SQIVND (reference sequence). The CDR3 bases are TGTGCCAGTATTGGACAGGGGGCCCGGTTGGGCGGTCAGCCCCAGCATTTT. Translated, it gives CASIGQGARLGGQPQHF.

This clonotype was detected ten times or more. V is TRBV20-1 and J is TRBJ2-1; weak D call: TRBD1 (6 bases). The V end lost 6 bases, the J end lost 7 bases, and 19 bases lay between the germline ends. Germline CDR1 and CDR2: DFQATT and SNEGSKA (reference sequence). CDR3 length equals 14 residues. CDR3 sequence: CSARTVRGENEQFF. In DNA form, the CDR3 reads TGCAGTGCCAGGACAGTTCGAGGGGAGAATGAGCAGTTCTTC.

The CDR3 here is CASSASSSATNEKLFF. The DNA of the CDR3 is TGTGCCAGCAGCGCTAGCAGTAGCGCGACTAATGAAAAACTGTTTTTT. The chain is built from TRBV9 and TRBJ1-4, with D unresolved. V was shortened by 3 bases and J by 2 bases, with 14 bases between the two germline ends. Germline CDR1 reads SGDLS; CDR2 reads YYNGEE. The CDR3 is 16 amino acids.

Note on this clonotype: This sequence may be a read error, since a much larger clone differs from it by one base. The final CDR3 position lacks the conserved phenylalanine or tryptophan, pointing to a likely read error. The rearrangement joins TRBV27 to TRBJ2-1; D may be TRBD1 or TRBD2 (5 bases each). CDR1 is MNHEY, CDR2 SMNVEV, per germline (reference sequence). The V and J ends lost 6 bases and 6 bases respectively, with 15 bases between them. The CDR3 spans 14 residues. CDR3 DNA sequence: TGTGCCAGCAGCTCGGGGCTAAAGGGCAATGAGCAGTTCCTC. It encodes CASSSGLKGNEQFL.

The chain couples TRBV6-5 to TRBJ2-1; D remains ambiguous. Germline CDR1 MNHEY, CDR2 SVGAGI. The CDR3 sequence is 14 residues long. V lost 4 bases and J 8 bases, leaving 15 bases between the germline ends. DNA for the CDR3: TGTGCCAGCAGTTTAGGGTTGTGGGTGCATGAGCAGTTCTTC. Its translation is CASSLGLWVHEQFF.

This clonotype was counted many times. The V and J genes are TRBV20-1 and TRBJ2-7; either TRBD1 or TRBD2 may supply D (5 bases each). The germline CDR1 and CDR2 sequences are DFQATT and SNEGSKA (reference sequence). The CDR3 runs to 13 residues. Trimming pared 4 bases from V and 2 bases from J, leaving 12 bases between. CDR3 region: CSANRDGPYEQYF. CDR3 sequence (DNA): TGCAGTGCTAACCGGGACGGTCCCTACGAGCAGTACTTC.

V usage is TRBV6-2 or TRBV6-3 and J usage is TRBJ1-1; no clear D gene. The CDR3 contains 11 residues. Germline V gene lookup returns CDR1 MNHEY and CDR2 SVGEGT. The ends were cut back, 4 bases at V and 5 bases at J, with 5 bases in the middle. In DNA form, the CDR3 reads TGTGCCAGCAGTTTGGGGACTGAAGCTTTCTTT. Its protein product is CASSLGTEAFF.

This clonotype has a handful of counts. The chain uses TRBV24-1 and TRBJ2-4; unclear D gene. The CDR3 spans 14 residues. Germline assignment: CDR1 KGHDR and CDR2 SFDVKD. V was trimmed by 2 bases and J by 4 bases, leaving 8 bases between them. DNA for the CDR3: TGTGCCACCAGTGATTCGAAAACTAAAAACATTCAGTACTTC. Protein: CATSDSKTKNIQYF.

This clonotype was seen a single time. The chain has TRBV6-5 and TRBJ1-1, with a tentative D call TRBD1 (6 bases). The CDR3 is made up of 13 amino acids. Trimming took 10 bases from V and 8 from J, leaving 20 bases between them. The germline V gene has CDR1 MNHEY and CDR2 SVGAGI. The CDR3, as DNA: TGTGCCACGACCGGACGGGGGGCCCGAGAAGCTTTCTTT. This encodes CATTGRGAREAFF.

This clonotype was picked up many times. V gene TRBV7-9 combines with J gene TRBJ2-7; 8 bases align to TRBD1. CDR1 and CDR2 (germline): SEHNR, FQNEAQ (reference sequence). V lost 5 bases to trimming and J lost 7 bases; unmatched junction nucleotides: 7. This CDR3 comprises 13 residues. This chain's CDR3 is CASSAQGAREQYF. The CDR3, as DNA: TGTGCCAGCAGCGCCCAGGGGGCGCGAGAGCAGTACTTC.

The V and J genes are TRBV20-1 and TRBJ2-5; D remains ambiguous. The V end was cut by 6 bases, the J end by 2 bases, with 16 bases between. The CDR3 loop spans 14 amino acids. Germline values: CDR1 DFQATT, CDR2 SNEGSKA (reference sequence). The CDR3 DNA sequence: TGCAGTGCGACGCGTGCTACTTCACAAGAGACCCAGTACTTC. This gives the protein CSATRATSQETQYF.

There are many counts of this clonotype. The CDR3: CASSAGNNSPLHF. The CDR3 nucleotides read TGTGCCAGCAGTGCTGGAAACAATTCACCCCTCCACTTT. The chain has TRBV6-1 and TRBJ1-6; no reliable D call. The CDR3 has 13 residues. V was trimmed by 4 bases and J by 7 bases, leaving 8 bases between them. CDR1 is MNHNS and CDR2 is SASEGT in the germline V gene.

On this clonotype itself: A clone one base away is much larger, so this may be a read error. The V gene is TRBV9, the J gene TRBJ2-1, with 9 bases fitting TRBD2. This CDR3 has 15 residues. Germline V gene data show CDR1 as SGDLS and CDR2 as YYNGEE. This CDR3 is CASSVEGLAYNEPFF. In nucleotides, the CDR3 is TGTGCCAGCAGCGTAGAAGGACTAGCGTACAATGAGCCGTTCTTC. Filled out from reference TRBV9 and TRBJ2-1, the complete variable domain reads DSGVTQTPKHLITATGQRVTLRCSPRSGDLSVYWYQQSLDQGLQFLIQYYNGEERAKGNILERFSAQQFPDLHSELNLSSLELGDSALYFCASSVEGLAYNEPFFGPGTRLTVL.

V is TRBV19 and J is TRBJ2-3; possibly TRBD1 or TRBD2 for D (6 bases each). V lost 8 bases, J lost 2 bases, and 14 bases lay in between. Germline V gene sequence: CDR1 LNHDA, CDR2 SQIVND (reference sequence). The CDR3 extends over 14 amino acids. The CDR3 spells CASQKGGYTDTQYF. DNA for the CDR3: TGTGCCAGTCAAAAGGGGGGTTACACAGATACGCAGTATTTT. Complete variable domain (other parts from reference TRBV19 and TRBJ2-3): DGGITQSPKYLFRKEGQNVTLSCEQNLNHDAMYWYRQDPGQGLRLIYYSQIVNDFQKGDIAEGYSVSREKKESFPLTVTSAQKNPTAFYLCASQKGGYTDTQYFGPGTRLTVL.

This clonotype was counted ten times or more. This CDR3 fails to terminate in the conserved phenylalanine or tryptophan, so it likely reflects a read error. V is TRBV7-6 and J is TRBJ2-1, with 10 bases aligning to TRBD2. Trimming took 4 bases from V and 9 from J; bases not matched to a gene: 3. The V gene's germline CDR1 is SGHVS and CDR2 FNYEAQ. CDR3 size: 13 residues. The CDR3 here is CASSSSGSREQFV. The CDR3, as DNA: TGTGCCAGCAGCTCTAGCGGGAGCCGTGAGCAGTTCGTC.

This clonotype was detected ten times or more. The CDR3 DNA reads TGTGCCAGCAGCTTAGGAATCGGAGATACGCAGTATTTT. Its protein product is CASSLGIGDTQYF. V gene TRBV7-6 combines with J gene TRBJ2-3; D remains unclear. The V end lost 1 base, the J end lost 5 bases, and 7 bases lay between the germline ends. CDR3 length: 13 residues. Germline loops: CDR1 SGHVS, CDR2 FNYEAQ.

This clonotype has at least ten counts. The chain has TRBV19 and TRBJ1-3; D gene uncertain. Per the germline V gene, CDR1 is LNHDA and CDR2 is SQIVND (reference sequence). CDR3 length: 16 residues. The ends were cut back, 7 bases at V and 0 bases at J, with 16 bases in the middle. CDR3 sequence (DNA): TGTGCCAGTACTAATGGGCCGGGGAACTCTGGAAACACCATATATTTT. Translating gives CASTNGPGNSGNTIYF.

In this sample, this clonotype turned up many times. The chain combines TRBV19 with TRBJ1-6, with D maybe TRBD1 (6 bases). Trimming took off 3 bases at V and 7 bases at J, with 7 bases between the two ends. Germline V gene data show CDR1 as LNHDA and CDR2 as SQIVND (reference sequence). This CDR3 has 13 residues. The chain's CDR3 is CASSIQGNSPLHF. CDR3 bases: TGTGCCAGTAGTATTCAGGGGAATTCACCCCTCCACTTT.

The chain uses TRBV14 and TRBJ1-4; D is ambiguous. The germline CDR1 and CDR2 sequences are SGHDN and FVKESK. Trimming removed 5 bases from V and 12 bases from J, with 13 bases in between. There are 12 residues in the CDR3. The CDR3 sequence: CASSYPAGELFF. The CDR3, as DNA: TGTGCCAGCAGCTATCCAGCGGGAGAACTGTTTTTT.

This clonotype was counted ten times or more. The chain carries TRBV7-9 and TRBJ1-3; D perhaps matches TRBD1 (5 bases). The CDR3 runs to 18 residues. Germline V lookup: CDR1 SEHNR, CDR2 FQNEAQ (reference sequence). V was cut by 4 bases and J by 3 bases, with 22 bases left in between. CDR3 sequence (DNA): TGTGCCAGCAGCTCAGTAGGAACGGCAGGGAGTAGTGGAAACACCATATATTTT. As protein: CASSSVGTAGSSGNTIYF.